Listed here is a single T cell receptor (beta chain). Its antigen is not identified. The data stem from a study of shared clonotypes between healthy human individuals. CDR1 MNHNS and CDR2 SASEGT come from the germline V gene. The CDR3 is 15 amino acids. Deletions cut 6 bases from V and 3 bases from J, with 18 bases between. Every subset had its genomic DNA shared out evenly among several immunoSEQ plates. The repertoire was sequenced with immunoSEQ multiplex PCR; TCRdb's copy has only in-frame clones and lacks some. The profile shows roughly 1,100,000 clones, about 75% of them singletons. Study findings and constraints: Clonotypes not shared had lower generation probabilities than those common to all four donors. Only blood was sampled, and tissue TCR repertoires likely differ from blood ones.

This chain joins TRBV6-1 and TRBJ2-7; weak D call: TRBD2 (5 bases). This TCR derives from a young man in good health. The sample was memory CD4+ T cells sorted from blood. Subset indicated: CD45RA-negative fraction. The DNA for the CDR3 is TGTGCCAGCAGAGCGTTACTAGGTCTCCGCTACGAGCAGTACTTC. Translating it yields CASRALLGLRYEQYF.